This T cell receptor beta chain comes out of a study of shared clonotypes between healthy human individuals. TCRdb keeps only in-frame clones here, not all; method: immunoSEQ multiplex PCR. The data hold millions of clones, with approximately 95% observed a single time. The CDR3 has 15 amino acids. CDR1 and CDR2 from the germline V gene are GTSNPN and SVGIG (reference sequence). The junction had 4 bases not matched to a gene; V was cut back by 3 bases and J by 2 bases. The TCR was taken from a young man in good health. Sequencing input: naive CD4+ T cells sorted from blood. The subset here: CD45RA+ positively selected. The chain is built from TRBV30 and TRBJ2-1; 10 positions agree with TRBD2. CDR3 amino acids: CAWRDTSGTYNEQFF. DNA of the CDR3: TGTGCCTGGAGAGATACTAGCGGGACCTACAATGAGCAGTTCTTC.